The table lists the clone carrying this T cell receptor beta chain with a few counts. The source of the sample is a study of tumor-infiltrating lymphocytes in oesophageal squamous cell carcinoma. Germline V CDR1 and CDR2: SGHTA, FQGTGA. The CDR3 sequence is 13 residues long. V gave up 5 bases and J gave up 6 bases, with 13 bases separating them. In TCRdb, the reads were re-called with MiXCR into one record per CDR3 protein. The repertoire holds approximately 10,000 distinct CDR3 sequences, with 50% to 60% as singletons. The specimen was blood. This TCR was sampled from a female donor with esophageal squamous cell carcinoma. This chain uses TRBV7-3 with TRBJ1-2, with TRBD1 as a possible D gene (6 bases). CDR3 sequence: CASSHTGFDGYTF. CDR3 nucleotide sequence: TGTGCCAGCAGCCACACAGGGTTCGATGGCTACACCTTC.